What follows are 10 T cell receptor beta chains derived from one specimen sequenced in a study of blood T cell repertoires in COVID-19. Some clones are missing from TCRdb's copy, which holds only in-frame ones; the method was immunoSEQ multiplex PCR. The table records around 300,000 clones, roughly nine tenths of them present only once. Sequenced: peripheral blood. The origin of the receptors is a woman younger than 45 with COVID-19, enrolled during active disease.

The V gene is TRBV9, the J gene TRBJ2-5; 7 nucleotides agree with TRBD1. The CDR3 extends over 13 amino acids. Unmatched junction bases numbered 3, after V lost 3 bases and J lost 4 bases. CDR1 is SGDLS and CDR2 is YYNGEE in the germline V gene. The CDR3 sequence is CASSGHRGETQYF. For the CDR3, the DNA is TGTGCCAGCAGCGGACACAGGGGAGAGACCCAGTACTTC.

The rearrangement links TRBV19 to TRBJ2-7; possibly TRBD2 for D (5 bases). The germline V gene has CDR1 LNHDA and CDR2 SQIVND (reference sequence). Trimming took off 1 base at V and 1 base at J, with 11 bases between the two ends. The CDR3 is 15 residues long. The CDR3 DNA reads TGTGCCAGTAGTATAGGGGCAGCGGTTTCCTACGAGCAGTACTTC. It yields the protein CASSIGAAVSYEQYF.

V usage is TRBV5-5 and J usage is TRBJ2-5; 10 bases agree with TRBD1. This CDR3 has 15 amino acids. Germline CDR1 SGHKS, CDR2 YYEKEE (reference sequence). V gave up 4 bases and J gave up 6 bases; unmatched junction bases: 9. The CDR3: CASSPDRGREKTQYF. The CDR3 region has the DNA TGTGCCAGCAGCCCCGACAGGGGGCGCGAAAAGACCCAGTACTTC.

The rearrangement joins TRBV10-3 to TRBJ2-5; TRBD2 is a possible D gene (5 bases). The germline CDR1 and CDR2 sequences are ENHRY and SYGVKD. Between the trimmed V and J ends, which lost 7 bases and 1 base, there was a span of 10 bases. The CDR3 runs 13 residues. The CDR3 nucleotides read TGTGCCATCAACACGGGGTCCCAAGAGACCCAGTACTTC. Its protein product is CAINTGSQETQYF.

The chain couples TRBV28 to TRBJ1-5; D is undetermined. Germline V gene sequence: CDR1 MDHEN, CDR2 SYDVKM. Trimming removed 4 bases at V and 7 bases at J, with 8 bases between. There are 12 residues in the CDR3. The CDR3 loop is CASSSGSQPQHF. Here the CDR3 DNA reads TGTGCCAGCAGTTCCGGGAGCCAGCCCCAGCATTTT.

The rearrangement links TRBV5-1 to TRBJ1-1; the D is unclear. The CDR3 consists of 14 residues. Germline CDR1 and CDR2: SGHRS and YFSETQ. Trimming cost V 0 bases and J 5 bases, with 11 bases left between them. The DNA of the CDR3 is TGCGCCAGCAGCTTGGCCGAGGGCCGGACTGAAGCTTTCTTT. Translated, it gives CASSLAEGRTEAFF.

The rearrangement uses TRBV4-1 and TRBJ2-7; TRBD1 aligns across 9 bases. The V and J ends lost 1 base and 0 bases, in that order; junction bases with no gene match: 1. Germline V gives CDR1 MGHRA, CDR2 YSYEKL. The CDR3 length is 15 residues. CDR3 residues: CASSQGTGASYEQYF. Written as DNA, the CDR3 is TGCGCCAGCAGCCAAGGGACAGGGGCCTCCTACGAGCAGTACTTC.

This chain links TRBV7-3 with TRBJ2-5, with D possibly matching TRBD1 (5 bases). The CDR3 extends over 15 amino acids. Per the germline V gene, CDR1 is SGHTA and CDR2 is FQGTGA. Between the trimmed V and J ends, which lost 2 bases and 3 bases, there was a span of 13 bases. The CDR3 here is CASSLGAQGKETQYF. CDR3 nucleotide sequence: TGTGCCAGCAGCTTAGGGGCCCAGGGAAAAGAGACCCAGTACTTC.

A single count supports this clone. The CDR3, as DNA: TGTGCCAGCAGCCAAGGGAGTCTGGAGACCTACGAGCAGTACTTC. Protein sequence: CASSQGSLETYEQYF. The chain combines TRBV3-1 (or the pseudogene TRBV3-2) with TRBJ2-7; no reliable D call. Germline lookup yields CDR1 LGHDT and CDR2 YNNKEL (reference sequence). V shed 1 base and J shed 2 bases, with 12 bases lying between them. The CDR3 contains 15 residues.

This clone was recorded once. The chain is built from TRBV18 and TRBJ2-7, with TRBD2 matching 7 bases. The CDR3 totals 15 residues. CDR1 KGHSH and CDR2 LQKENI come from the germline V gene. The J segment lost 2 bases and the V segment lost 1 base, leaving 5 bases of the junction unmatched. Here the CDR3 DNA reads TGTGCCAGCTCACCACGGGGGAGGGAGCCCTACGAGCAGTACTTC. Translated, it gives CASSPRGREPYEQYF.